A selection of T cell receptor beta chains follows, all from one sample in a study of post-analysis software for immune sequencing data. TCRdb re-called the PCR reads with MiXCR, one entry per CDR3 protein. The data contain some 890,000 distinct CDR3 sequences, approximately 50% of them seen just once; the ten biggest clones take up 4% to 5.5%. Sequenced material: blood. The receptors shown here come from a girl under 18 with multiple sclerosis. The CDR3 runs from the conserved cysteine through the conserved F or W. D genes are given only for firm matches. Not every row has a clone size; where given, it reads once, few, many or a size class.

clone_size j_call d_call v_call cdr3_nt cdr3_aa
few TRBJ2-1 NA TRBV29-1 TGCAGCGTTGCCGGCAGGGACTCTATGTTCGGGCAGTTCTTC CSVAGRDSMFGQFF
few TRBJ2-5 TRBD2 TRBV29-1 TGCAGCGTTGCACTAGCGGGGTTCCAAGAGACCCAGTACTTC CSVALAGFQETQYF
NA TRBJ1-5 NA TRBV6-2/TRBV6-3 TGTGCCAGCACCCCGGTAGGACAGACGGTCGTTCAGCCCCAGCATTTT CASTPVGQTVVQPQHF
NA TRBJ2-5 NA TRBV5-1 TGCGCCAGTAGCTCCAGCTTCGTCAACGTAGAGACCCAGTACTTC CASSSSFVNVETQYF
NA TRBJ1-2 NA TRBV20-1 TGCAGTGCTAGGAGGTCCCTCCCAAGAAGCTATGGCTACACCTTC CSARRSLPRSYGYTF
once TRBJ2-1 TRBD2 TRBV20-1 TGCAGTGCTAGAGTAGCGGGGGGGCCCCGGTCCTACAATGAGCAGTTCTTC CSARVAGGPRSYNEQFF
few TRBJ2-5 NA TRBV6-2/TRBV6-3 TGTGCCAGCAGTCCACACCGGGGGGCGCGGCAGTACTTC CASSPHRGARQYF
NA TRBJ2-7 NA TRBV29-1 TGCAGCGTCTTTGGAGGGCTCGAGCAGTACTTC CSVFGGLEQYF
few TRBJ2-5 NA TRBV7-2 TGTGCCAGCAGCTTATCAGGGACACGGGGACGGGGGGAGCAGTACTTC CASSLSGTRGRGEQYF
few TRBJ2-1 NA TRBV7-9 TGTGCCAGCGGAGGGGTCGCAGATAGCGCTGGGGTTTACAATGAGCAGTTCTTC CASGGVADSAGVYNEQFF
few TRBJ2-7 TRBD2 TRBV6-1 TGTGCCAGCAGTCCCACTAGCGGCCCCTCCTACGAGCAGTACTTC CASSPTSGPSYEQYF
once TRBJ2-1 TRBD2 TRBV6-5 TGTGCCAGCAGTTACCTAACTAGCGGCCCTCGGAATGAGCAGTTCTTC CASSYLTSGPRNEQFF
NA TRBJ2-3 NA TRBV20-1 TGCAGTGCTAGGAGTGGATCAGATACGCAGTATTTT CSARSGSDTQYF
NA TRBJ2-1 TRBD2 TRBV18 TGTGCCAGCTCACCATCCCCCGGGACTAGCGGGAATGAGCAGTTCTTC CASSPSPGTSGNEQFF
NA TRBJ2-5 NA TRBV20-1 TGCAGTGCTAGAGATGTTTTAGCTGTCAACAATGAGCAGTACTTC CSARDVLAVNNEQYF
NA TRBJ2-1 NA TRBV20-1 TGCAGTGCTAGCGTTAGACTGGGGGTAGGGGAGCAGTTCTTC CSASVRLGVGEQFF
NA TRBJ2-1 TRBD2 TRBV5-1 TGCGCCAGCAGCTTGGCCGGACTAGCGAGCAATGAGCAGTTCTTC CASSLAGLASNEQFF
few TRBJ2-6 NA TRBV18 TGTGCCAGCTCTGACTCTAGACCCTCTGGGGCCAACGTCCTGACTTTC CASSDSRPSGANVLTF
NA TRBJ1-2 NA TRBV7-2 TGTGCCAGCAGCTTAGACGGGACGGAGGGAGCTAACTATGGCTACACCTTC CASSLDGTEGANYGYTF
NA TRBJ1-2 TRBD1 TRBV24-1 TGTGCCACCAGTGATTCGCGGGACAGCGGCAACTATGGCTACACCTTC CATSDSRDSGNYGYTF
NA TRBJ2-3 NA TRBV5-1 TGCGCCAGCAGCCCCCTTCCCGGGGACACAGATACGCAGTATTTT CASSPLPGDTDTQYF
once TRBJ2-7 TRBD1 TRBV5-1 TGCGCCAGCCGACAGGGATCAAGGGACGAGCAGTACTTC CASRQGSRDEQYF
NA TRBJ1-5 NA TRBV15 TGTGCCACCAGCGGGGAGACATTCACAGGGAACCGTAAGCCCCAGCATTTT CATSGETFTGNRKPQHF
NA TRBJ2-1 TRBD1 TRBV27 TGTGCCAGCACCCTAGGGGGGACAGGGGGCAATGAGCAGTTCTTC CASTLGGTGGNEQFF
NA TRBJ2-7 NA TRBV4-1 TGCGCCAGCAGCCAAAGGACAACGGTCCACGAGCAGTACTTC CASSQRTTVHEQYF
NA TRBJ2-1 NA TRBV12-3/TRBV12-4 TGTGCCAGCAGTCTTCCGGGGAGGCAGTTCTTC CASSLPGRQFF